Included here is one T cell receptor beta chain sequence, with context. Antigen unknown. The sample originates from a study of cytomegalovirus exposure and HLA in healthy donors. Findings of the study overall: TCR beta chains numbering more than 150 were designated cytomegalovirus-associated. There was a cluster of highly shared sequence variants that was likely a sequencing artifact. An Asian-associated ancestry cluster reportedly showed fewer N-insertions than the approximately 670-donor mean in a later analysis. A later analysis appeared to link common viral pathogens to several of the most significant clusters.

60 Vbeta and 13 Jbeta primers were used in PCR. The data were produced by immunoSEQ multiplex PCR, yet TCRdb's version contains in-frame clones alone and is incomplete. The data show more than 150,000 clones, 76% seen once. V gave up 1 base and J gave up 4 bases, with 21 bases separating them. Germline CDR1 is SEHNR and CDR2 is FQNEAQ (reference sequence). The CDR3 consists of 18 residues. The specimen sequenced was PBMCs. The J gene is TRBJ2-3, the V gene TRBV7-9; the D gene is possibly TRBD1 (5 bases). This clonotype originated in a man between 18 and 29 years old in good health and CMV-seronegative. The CDR3 sequence is CASSLGSRGQRRADTQYF. In DNA, the CDR3 is TGTGCCAGCAGCTTAGGGTCTCGAGGACAACGAAGGGCAGATACGCAGTATTTT. Complete variable domain (other parts from reference TRBV7-9 and TRBJ2-3): DTGVSQNPRHKITKRGQNVTFRCDPISEHNRLYWYRQTLGQGPEFLTYFQNEAQLEKSRLLSDRFSAERPKGSFSTLEIQRTEQGDSAMYLCASSLGSRGQRRADTQYFGPGTRLTVL.